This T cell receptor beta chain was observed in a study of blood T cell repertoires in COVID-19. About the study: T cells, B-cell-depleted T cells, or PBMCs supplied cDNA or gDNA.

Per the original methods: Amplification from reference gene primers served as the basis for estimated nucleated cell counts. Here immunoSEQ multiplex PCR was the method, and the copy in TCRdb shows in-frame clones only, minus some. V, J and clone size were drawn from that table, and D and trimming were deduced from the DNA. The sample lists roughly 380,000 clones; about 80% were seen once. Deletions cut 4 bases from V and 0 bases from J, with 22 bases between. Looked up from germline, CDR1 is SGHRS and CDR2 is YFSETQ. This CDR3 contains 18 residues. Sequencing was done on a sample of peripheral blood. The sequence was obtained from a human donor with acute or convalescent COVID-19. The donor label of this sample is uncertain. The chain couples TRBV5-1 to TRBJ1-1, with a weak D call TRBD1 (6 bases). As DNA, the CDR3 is TGCGCCAGCAGCCCGAGGGGGGGCTCGGGTACCATGAACACTGAAGCTTTCTTT. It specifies CASSPRGGSGTMNTEAFF.